Below are 8 T cell receptor beta chains sequenced from a single sample in a study of blood T cell repertoires in COVID-19. Sequencing was performed with immunoSEQ multiplex PCR; in TCRdb, only in-frame clones are kept and a portion is missing. Of about 250,000 clones detected, 70% to 90% appear once; the ten largest clones hold roughly 16%. The sequenced sample consisted of PBMCs or T cells enriched from blood (not recorded which). All receptors derive from a man in his late teens or twenties who had recovered from COVID-19.

The chain employs TRBV28 and TRBJ2-7, with a tentative D call TRBD1 (6 bases). Trimming took off 5 bases at V and 0 bases at J, with 14 bases between the two ends. This CDR3 has 15 amino acids. Germline CDR1 and CDR2: MDHEN and SYDVKM. CDR3: CASSTRQEYSYEQYF. The CDR3 nucleotides are TGTGCCAGCAGTACCCGACAGGAATACTCCTACGAGCAGTACTTC.

This chain connects TRBV7-6 to TRBJ2-7, with 11 bases that match TRBD2. Germline assignment: CDR1 SGHVS and CDR2 FNYEAQ. The CDR3 has 14 amino acids. J gave up 2 bases and V 5 bases, and 2 bases lay outside the gene matches. CDR3 sequence reads: CASSQTSGAYEQYF. CDR3 nucleotide sequence: TGTGCCAGCAGCCAGACTAGCGGGGCCTACGAGCAGTACTTC.

The rearrangement links TRBV27 to TRBJ1-4, with TRBD1 identical over 7 bases. CDR1 and CDR2 from the germline V gene are MNHEY and SMNVEV (reference sequence). Trimming took 0 bases from V and 6 from J; bases not matched to a gene: 7. The CDR3 runs to 16 residues. CDR3 protein: CASSLSTGEDDEKLFF. CDR3 nucleotides: TGTGCCAGCAGTTTATCTACAGGGGAGGATGATGAAAAACTGTTTTTT.

This clone was seen only once. The V call is TRBV4-1, the J call TRBJ1-3, with a possible D match to TRBD1 (5 bases). The germline V and J ends were trimmed by 0 bases and 3 bases, with 9 bases remaining between them. From germline, CDR1 is MGHRA and CDR2 YSYEKL. The CDR3 contains 15 residues. CDR3 nucleotide sequence: TGCGCCAGCAGCCAAGAGGAAGGGGTTGGAAACACCATATATTTT. Translation: CASSQEEGVGNTIYF.

The chain couples TRBV5-4 to TRBJ2-1; maybe TRBD2 (5 bases). Germline lookup yields CDR1 SGHNT and CDR2 YYREEE (reference sequence). CDR3 length: 13 residues. V lost 0 bases to trimming and J lost 6 bases, with 7 bases between them. The CDR3 region has the DNA TGTGCCAGCAGCTTGGGGACTGTCAATGAGCAGTTCTTC. Amino acid sequence: CASSLGTVNEQFF.

This chain uses TRBV5-4 with TRBJ2-2, with 7 bases lining up with TRBD1. The CDR3 spans 15 residues. Germline values: CDR1 SGHNT, CDR2 YYREEE (reference sequence). V lost 4 bases and J lost 5; bases outside the gene matches: 8. The CDR3 protein is CASSRDRVFTGELFF. For the CDR3, the DNA is TGTGCCAGCAGCCGAGACAGGGTGTTTACCGGGGAGCTGTTTTTT.

The chain couples TRBV27 to TRBJ2-7; TRBD2 might be the D (6 bases). This CDR3 has 13 residues. CDR1 is MNHEY and CDR2 is SMNVEV in the germline V gene (reference sequence). The V gene lost 3 bases and the J gene lost 4 bases, with 10 bases spanning the gap. The CDR3 region is CASSLWGTYEQYF. Written as DNA, the CDR3 is TGTGCCAGCAGTTTGTGGGGGACTTACGAGCAGTACTTC.

This clone appeared a single time. The chain joins TRBV3-1 (or the pseudogene TRBV3-2) to TRBJ2-7; 7 bases align to TRBD2. This CDR3 has 14 amino acids. Germline V gene sequence: CDR1 LGHDT, CDR2 YNNKEL (reference sequence). V was pared by 4 bases and J by 2 bases, with 5 bases of the junction left unmatched. The CDR3 DNA sequence: TGTGCCAGCAGCCCTAGCGGAGCTACCTACGAGCAGTACTTC. As protein: CASSPSGATYEQYF.